This T cell receptor (beta chain) was sequenced in a study of long-term antiretroviral therapy in people with HIV. The authors ran the immunoSEQ assay, v3.0, at survey level. TCRdb's copy holds only in-frame clones and misses some; the assay was immunoSEQ multiplex PCR. There are roughly 42,000 clones in the sample; roughly nine tenths occur only once, and 4% lies in the top ten. This CDR3 spans 12 amino acids. Trimming stripped 3 bases from V and 3 bases from J, with 5 bases between. Germline CDR1 reads SEHNR; CDR2 reads FQNEAQ (reference sequence). Broader study findings: Whichever time point was examined, clones expanded before ART dominated the repertoire. CDR3 length ranges were narrower in HIV repertoires than in controls.

Of note for this clone: Its cognate antigen is unknown.

The chain carries TRBV7-9 and TRBJ1-2; D gene uncertain. The sequencing here drew on unsorted PBMCs, taken 1.2 years after starting antiretroviral therapy. This clonotype originated in a woman aged 45-60 years with HIV. The CDR3 reads CASSFEDYGYTF. The CDR3 DNA is TGTGCCAGCAGCTTTGAGGACTATGGCTACACCTTC.